This T cell receptor beta chain was observed in a study of control samples from healthy donors and cancer patients. Looked up from germline, CDR1 is SGHDN and CDR2 is FVKESK. The CDR3 consists of 15 residues. Between the trimmed V and J ends, which lost 1 base and 5 bases, there was a span of 12 bases. Method: immunoSEQ multiplex PCR; TCRdb's copy keeps in-frame clones and lacks some. Of approximately 94,000 clones in the sample, about 90% are singletons; the top ten hold approximately 20%. The origin of this receptor is a woman between 50 and 59 years old in good health. Sequenced input: blood. This chain uses TRBV14 with TRBJ2-1, with unresolved D. As DNA, the CDR3 is TGTGCCAGCAGCCAAGCCCGCGGAGCCAACAATGAGCAGTTCTTC. Its translation is CASSQARGANNEQFF.